The rows below give T cell receptor beta chains drawn from one sample of a study of T cell responses to AZD1222 COVID-19 vaccine. The table came from immunoSEQ multiplex PCR; TCRdb's copy has only in-frame clones and leaves some out. The sample carries about 160,000 clones, about 88% recorded once. The sample in question was peripheral blood, obtained on day 0 of AZD1222 vaccination. These receptors all stem from an adult in good health. Each CDR3 is given with its conserved first and last residue. The D gene is left open where the match is weak. Clone size, where shown, is once, few, many, or a class for clones that have expanded.

>TRBV5-4|TRBJ1-2|NA|NA
TGTGCCAGCAGCTTTGGCAGAGACCGGTTCGCTGGCTACACCTTC
CASSFGRDRFAGYTF
>TRBV30|TRBJ1-1|NA|NA
TGTGCCTGGGGGCCCCCGAGACGGAACACTGAAGCTTTCTTT
CAWGPPRRNTEAFF
>TRBV30|TRBJ1-1|NA|NA
TGTTCCCAAGTGGGGGATCTGAACACTGAAGCTTTCTTT
CSQVGDLNTEAFF
>TRBV7-2|TRBJ1-1|TRBD1|few
TGTGCCAGCAGCTCCTTGACAGGGGTCACTGAAGCTTTCTTT
CASSSLTGVTEAFF
>TRBV6-5|TRBJ1-5|NA|NA
TGTGCCAGCACCGAAACAGGTTCCCGTCAGCCCCAGCATTTT
CASTETGSRQPQHF
>TRBV28|TRBJ1-1|NA|NA
TGTGCCAGCCTACAGGTTGTAGGCACTGAAGCTTTCTTT
CASLQVVGTEAFF
>TRBV7-2|TRBJ2-3|NA|NA
TGTGCCAGCAGCCCCTGGGTGATCAATTCTCTCACAGATACGCAGTATTTT
CASSPWVINSLTDTQYF
>TRBV6-5|TRBJ1-6|NA|NA
TGTGCCAGCAGTCCGGGGGACAACGTGGGTTCACCCCTCCACTTT
CASSPGDNVGSPLHF
>TRBV4-2|TRBJ1-1|NA|NA
TGTGCCAGCAGCGCACAGGGTTGGGGCACTGAAGCTTTCTTT
CASSAQGWGTEAFF
>TRBV11-2|TRBJ2-1|NA|NA
TGTGCCAGCAGCTTAACGAGTGAGCAGTTCTTC
CASSLTSEQFF
>TRBV6-2/TRBV6-3|TRBJ1-3|NA|NA
TGTGCCAGCAGTTTCCGACAGAAGAGCTCTGGAAACACCATATATTTT
CASSFRQKSSGNTIYF
>TRBV28|TRBJ1-1|NA|NA
TGTGCCAGCAGTTTATCTGGGGGCACTGAAGCTTTCTTT
CASSLSGGTEAFF
>TRBV19|TRBJ1-5|NA|NA
TGTGCCAGTAGTATAGATTGGGCAGGGAAGATGGGTCAGCCCCAGCATTTT
CASSIDWAGKMGQPQHF
>TRBV7-2|TRBJ1-5|NA|NA
TGTGCCAGCAGCCATAAGCGGGGCGCCCATCAGCCCCAGCATTTT
CASSHKRGAHQPQHF
>TRBV7-2|TRBJ2-7|NA|NA
TGTGCCAGCAGCGCCTCCACGCCGTACGAGCAGTACTTC
CASSASTPYEQYF
>TRBV4-2|TRBJ2-7|TRBD2|NA
TGTGCCAGCAGCCAGCCTAGCGGGAGGCACGAGCAGTACTTC
CASSQPSGRHEQYF
>TRBV2|TRBJ1-6|TRBD1|NA
TGTGCCAGCGGCGAGGAGACAGGGGGTTCACCCCTCCACTTT
CASGEETGGSPLHF
>TRBV7-3|TRBJ2-1|TRBD2|NA
TGTGCCAGCAGCCCGGGACTAGCGTTATACAATGAGCAGTTCTTC
CASSPGLALYNEQFF
>TRBV28|TRBJ1-2|NA|NA
TGTGCCAGCAGTCCCCAGAGGAGCTATGGCTACACCTTC
CASSPQRSYGYTF
>TRBV18|TRBJ2-7|NA|NA
TGTGCCAGCTCACCACGCGACGGCGAGCAGTACTTC
CASSPRDGEQYF
>TRBV5-4|TRBJ1-1|NA|NA
TGTGCCAGCAGCGACAGCTCGGGGGGGCGGACTGAAGCTTTCTTT
CASSDSSGGRTEAFF
>TRBV5-1|TRBJ2-5|NA|NA
TGCGCCAGCAGCCAACTTGGCTTGGGGTACCAAGAGACCCAGTACTTC
CASSQLGLGYQETQYF
>TRBV28|TRBJ1-1|NA|NA
TGTGCCAGCAGGCCTCGACAGGAGCACACTGAAGCTTTCTTT
CASRPRQEHTEAFF
>TRBV21-1|TRBJ1-5|NA|once
TGTGCCAGCCCTCAGAGAGGAGGAGAGCGGTATCAGCCCCAGCATTTT
CASPQRGGERYQPQHF
>TRBV4-2|TRBJ2-1|TRBD2|NA
TGTGCCAGCAGCCAAACTAATAGCGGGAGGGCGAACAATGAGCAGTTCTTC
CASSQTNSGRANNEQFF
>TRBV6-2/TRBV6-3|TRBJ1-4|NA|NA
TGTGCCAGCAGCCATGGACAGCCAACAACTAATGAAAAACTGTTTTTT
CASSHGQPTTNEKLFF
>TRBV30|TRBJ2-5|NA|NA
TGTGCCTGGGCGGGGACTTTACAAGAGACCCAGTACTTC
CAWAGTLQETQYF
>TRBV3-1/TRBV3-2|TRBJ1-2|NA|NA
TGTGCCAGCAGCCGGGACACAACTAACTATGGCTACACCTTC
CASSRDTTNYGYTF
>TRBV7-6|TRBJ2-1|NA|once
TGTGCCAGCAGCTCATTGGCGGGATCCTACAATGAGCAGTTCTTC
CASSSLAGSYNEQFF
>TRBV7-2|TRBJ2-7|TRBD2|NA
TGTGCCAGCAGCCCTACGGCGGGAGCTCCCCACGAGCAGTACTTC
CASSPTAGAPHEQYF
>TRBV6-5|TRBJ2-1|TRBD2|NA
TGTGCCAGCACGGGTAGCGGGAGATCCTACAATGAGCAGTTCTTC
CASTGSGRSYNEQFF
>TRBV5-8|TRBJ2-5|NA|NA
TGTGCCAGCAGCTTGGGTTCCGCAGAACAAGAGACCCAGTACTTC
CASSLGSAEQETQYF
>TRBV28|TRBJ2-2|TRBD1|NA
TGTGCCAGCAGTTTCGACAGGGGAACGAACACCGGGGAGCTGTTTTTT
CASSFDRGTNTGELFF